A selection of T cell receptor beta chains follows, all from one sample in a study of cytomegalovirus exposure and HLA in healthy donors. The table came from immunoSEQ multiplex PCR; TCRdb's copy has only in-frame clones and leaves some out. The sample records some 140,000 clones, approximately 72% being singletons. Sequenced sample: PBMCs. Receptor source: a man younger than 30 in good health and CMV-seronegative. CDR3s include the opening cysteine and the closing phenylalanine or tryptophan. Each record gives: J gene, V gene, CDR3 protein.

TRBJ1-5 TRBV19 CASNSGQGAGNQPQHF
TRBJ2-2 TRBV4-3 CASSQDLGTETGELFF
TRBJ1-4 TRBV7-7 CASSRDRGEKLFF
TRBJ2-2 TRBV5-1 CASSLAAGTNTGELFF
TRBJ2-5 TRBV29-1 CSVSFRGRETQYF
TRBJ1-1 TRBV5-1 CASSLDFRVPRGNTEAFF
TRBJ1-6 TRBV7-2 CASSLRQSTPLHF
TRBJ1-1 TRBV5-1 CASSLYRDRGLNTEAFF
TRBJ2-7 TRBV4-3 CASSQDFGYEQYF
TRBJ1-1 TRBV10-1 CASSEGSGHRAFF
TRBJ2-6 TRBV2 CASSEVQGPTGANGLTF
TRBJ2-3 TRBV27 CASSLSGGGRDTQYF
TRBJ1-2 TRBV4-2 CASSEQGYGYTF
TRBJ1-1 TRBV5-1 CASSPTGTALNTEAFF
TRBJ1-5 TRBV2 CATQGNSNQPQHF
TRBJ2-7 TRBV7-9 CASSFRQGLMDEQYF
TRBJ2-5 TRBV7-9 CASSVTGPQETQYF
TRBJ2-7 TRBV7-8 CASSSQTSATYEQYF